Listed below are T cell receptor beta chains from one sample, sequenced in a study of T-cell memory formation after mild COVID-19. TCRdb re-called the 5' RACE reads with MiXCR, one entry per CDR3 protein. The sample yields about 150,000 distinct CDR3 sequences, under 15% seen once. What was sequenced was PBMCs or a T cell subset sorted from them (not recorded which). Receptor source: a man aged 18 to 35 who had mild COVID-19 (a few samples of this study predate the infection). Cell type and time point are not known. The CDR3 runs from the conserved cysteine through the conserved F or W. D genes are given only for firm matches. Clone size is shown for a subset of rows, as once, few, many or a class of expanded clone.

clone_size	v_call	d_call	j_call	cdr3_nt	cdr3_aa
few	TRBV11-2	TRBD1	TRBJ1-2	TGTGCCAGCAGCCTCACCGACAGGGGACATGGCTACACCTTC	CASSLTDRGHGYTF
.	TRBV9	TRBD1	TRBJ1-4	TGTGCCAGCAGCGTAGTAGGGGGACAGGGAGATCAGGGTTGCGAAAAACTGTTTTTT	CASSVVGGQGDQGCEKLFF
.	TRBV7-9	TRBD1	TRBJ2-3	TGTGCCAGCAGCTTGACAGGGGTCACAGATACGCAGTATTTT	CASSLTGVTDTQYF
many	TRBV7-2	.	TRBJ2-2	TGTGCCAGCAGTTTACAGGGAGGGGCCGGGGAGCTGTTTTTT	CASSLQGGAGELFF
.	TRBV19	.	TRBJ1-2	TGTGCCAGTAGCGAGGGGGGGGCACCCCATGGCTACACCTTC	CASSEGGAPHGYTF
.	TRBV4-2	.	TRBJ2-6	TGTGCCAGCGCCTCCTCAGGGGCGAGAGGGGCCAACGTCCTGACTTTC	CASASSGARGANVLTF
many	TRBV6-2/TRBV6-3	.	TRBJ2-5	TGTGCCACTACCATCGATAGGGATCAAGAGACCCAGTACTTC	CATTIDRDQETQYF
.	TRBV7-2	.	TRBJ1-6	TGTGCCAGCAGCCCCCGCCCTGACAGGATCCCGAATAATTCACCCCTCCACTTT	CASSPRPDRIPNNSPLHF
.	TRBV7-2	.	TRBJ2-3	TGTGCCAGCAGCTGGGACCGTCTAGGGTGGACGCAGTATTTT	CASSWDRLGWTQYF
.	TRBV21-1	.	TRBJ2-3	TGTGCCAGCAGCAAAGAACTTTGGCAGCTCACAGATACGCAGTATTTT	CASSKELWQLTDTQYF